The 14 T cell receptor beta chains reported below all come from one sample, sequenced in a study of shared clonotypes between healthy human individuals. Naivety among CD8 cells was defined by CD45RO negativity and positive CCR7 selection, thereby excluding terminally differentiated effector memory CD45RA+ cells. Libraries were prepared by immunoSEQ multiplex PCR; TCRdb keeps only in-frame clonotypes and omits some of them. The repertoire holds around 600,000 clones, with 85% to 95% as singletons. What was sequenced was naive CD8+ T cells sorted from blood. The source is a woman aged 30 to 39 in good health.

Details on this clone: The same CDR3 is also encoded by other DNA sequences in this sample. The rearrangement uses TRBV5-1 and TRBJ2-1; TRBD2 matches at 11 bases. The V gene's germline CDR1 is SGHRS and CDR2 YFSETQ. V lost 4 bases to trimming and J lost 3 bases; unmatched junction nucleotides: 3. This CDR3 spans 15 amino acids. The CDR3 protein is CASSPGTSGYNEQFF. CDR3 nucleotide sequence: TGCGCCAGCAGCCCCGGGACTAGCGGCTACAATGAGCAGTTCTTC.

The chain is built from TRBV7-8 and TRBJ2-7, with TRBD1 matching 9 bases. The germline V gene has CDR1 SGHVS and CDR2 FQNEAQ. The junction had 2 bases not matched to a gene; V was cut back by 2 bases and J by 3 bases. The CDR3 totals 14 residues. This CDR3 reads CASSLLGQGYEQYF. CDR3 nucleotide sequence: TGTGCCAGCAGCTTATTGGGACAGGGCTACGAGCAGTACTTC.

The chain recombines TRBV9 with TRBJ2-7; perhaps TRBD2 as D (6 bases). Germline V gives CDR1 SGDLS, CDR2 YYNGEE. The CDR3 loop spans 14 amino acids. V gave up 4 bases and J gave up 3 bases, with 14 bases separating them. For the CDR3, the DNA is TGTGCCAGCAGCCGAGGAGGGCAGCACTACGAGCAGTACTTC. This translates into CASSRGGQHYEQYF.

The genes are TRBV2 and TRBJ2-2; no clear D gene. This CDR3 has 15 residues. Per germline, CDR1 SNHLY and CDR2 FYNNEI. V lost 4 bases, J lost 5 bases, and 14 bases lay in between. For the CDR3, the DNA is TGTGCCAGCAGTGGCGACCGTGGATGGACCGGGGAGCTGTTTTTT. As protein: CASSGDRGWTGELFF.

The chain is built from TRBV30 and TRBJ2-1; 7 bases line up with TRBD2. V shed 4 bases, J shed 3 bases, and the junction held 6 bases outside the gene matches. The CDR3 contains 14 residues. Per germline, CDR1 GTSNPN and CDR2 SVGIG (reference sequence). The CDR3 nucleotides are TGTGCCTGGAACTGGGAGGGAATCTACAATGAGCAGTTCTTC. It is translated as CAWNWEGIYNEQFF.

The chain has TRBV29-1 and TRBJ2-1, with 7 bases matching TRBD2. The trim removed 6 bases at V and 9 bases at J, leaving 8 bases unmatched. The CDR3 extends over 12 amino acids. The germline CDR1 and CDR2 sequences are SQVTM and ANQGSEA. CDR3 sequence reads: CSVGTGGGEQFF. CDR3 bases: TGCAGCGTGGGGACGGGAGGCGGTGAGCAGTTCTTC.

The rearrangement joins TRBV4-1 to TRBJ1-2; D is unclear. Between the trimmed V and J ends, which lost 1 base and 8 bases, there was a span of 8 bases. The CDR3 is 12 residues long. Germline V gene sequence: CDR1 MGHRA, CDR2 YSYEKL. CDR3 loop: CASSQAGYGYTF. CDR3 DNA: TGCGCCAGCAGCCAAGCCGGTTACGGCTACACCTTC.

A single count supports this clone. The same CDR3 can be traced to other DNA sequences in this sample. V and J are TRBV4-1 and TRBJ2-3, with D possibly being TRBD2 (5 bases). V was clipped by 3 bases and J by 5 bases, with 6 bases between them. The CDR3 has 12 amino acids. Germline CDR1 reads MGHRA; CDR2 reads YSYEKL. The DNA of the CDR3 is TGCGCCAGCAGCCAGGAGGAAGATACGCAGTATTTT. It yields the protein CASSQEEDTQYF.

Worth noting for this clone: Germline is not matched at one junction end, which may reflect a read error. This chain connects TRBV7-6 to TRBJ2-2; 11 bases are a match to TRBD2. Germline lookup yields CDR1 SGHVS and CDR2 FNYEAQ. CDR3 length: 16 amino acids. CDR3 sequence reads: CASSLAGGPNTGELFF. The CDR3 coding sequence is TGTGCCAGCAGTTTAGCGGGAGGGCCGAACACCGGGGAGCTGTTTTTT.

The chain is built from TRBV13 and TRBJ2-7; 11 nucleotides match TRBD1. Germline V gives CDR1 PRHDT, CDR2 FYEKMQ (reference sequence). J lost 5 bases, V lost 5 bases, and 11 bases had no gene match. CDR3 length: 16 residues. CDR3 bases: TGTGCCAGCAGCAAACTTGGACAGGGGGCGCCCCACGAGCAGTACTTC. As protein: CASSKLGQGAPHEQYF.

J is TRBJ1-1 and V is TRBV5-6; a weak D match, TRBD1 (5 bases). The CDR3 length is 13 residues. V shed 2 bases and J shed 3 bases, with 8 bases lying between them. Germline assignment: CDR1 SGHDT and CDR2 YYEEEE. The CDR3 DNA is TGTGCCAGCAGCTTCGACAGCTACACTGAAGCTTTCTTT. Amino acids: CASSFDSYTEAFF.

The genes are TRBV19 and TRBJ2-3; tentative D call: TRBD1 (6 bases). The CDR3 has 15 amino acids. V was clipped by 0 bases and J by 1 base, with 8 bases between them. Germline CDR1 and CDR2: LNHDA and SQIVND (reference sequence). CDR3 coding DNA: TGTGCCAGTAGTATAGAAGGACAGCGCACAGATACGCAGTATTTT. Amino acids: CASSIEGQRTDTQYF. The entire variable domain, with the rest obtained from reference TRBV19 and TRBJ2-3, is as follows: DGGITQSPKYLFRKEGQNVTLSCEQNLNHDAMYWYRQDPGQGLRLIYYSQIVNDFQKGDIAEGYSVSREKKESFPLTVTSAQKNPTAFYLCASSIEGQRTDTQYFGPGTRLTVL.

Here the CDR3 DNA reads TGTGCCAGTAGTATAGCCCCTCCGCCCAAAGAGCAGTTCTTC. Protein product: CASSIAPPPKEQFF. The rearrangement links TRBV19 to TRBJ2-1; D gene uncertain. Looked up from germline, CDR1 is LNHDA and CDR2 is SQIVND (reference sequence). The CDR3 totals 14 residues. V was clipped by 1 base and J by 10 bases, with 14 bases between them.

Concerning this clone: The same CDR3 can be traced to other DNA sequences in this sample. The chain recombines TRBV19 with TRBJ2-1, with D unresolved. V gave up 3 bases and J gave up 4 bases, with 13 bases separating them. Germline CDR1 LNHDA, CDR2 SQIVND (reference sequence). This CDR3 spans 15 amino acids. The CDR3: CASSISSGGYNEQFF. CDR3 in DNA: TGTGCCAGTAGTATCTCTAGTGGTGGGTACAATGAGCAGTTCTTC.